This T cell receptor beta chain is drawn from a study of T cell changes during pregnancy in multiple sclerosis (dated by TCRdb to between 2018 and 2021). Background for the entire study: In women with multiple sclerosis, the researchers looked at how the T cell repertoire shifted as pregnancy progressed.

V gives up 5 bases and J gives up 8 bases, and the segment between their germline ends measures 15 bases. Via the germline V gene, CDR1 is MDHEN and CDR2 SYDVKM. The cysteine opens and the phenylalanine closes a CDR3 of 13 amino acids. Solely the CDR3 DNA is kept, with 39 bases framed from the first base. Library construction relied on the immunoSEQ multiplex PCR assay. Drawn from immuneACCESS, this table holds only the in-frame rearrangements with V and J called that TCRdb kept. Clones are partly lost; checked studies trace under half to an unresolved V gene and leave the rest unexplained. The sample records some 96,000 clones, around 92% of which are singletons. The ten largest clones add up to about 1.8% of the sample. About this clone itself: The antigen it recognizes is unknown. Nothing much larger sits one base from this clone, and base qualities are not available.

The source was peripheral blood, collected after pregnancy. This chain is built from TRBV28 and TRBJ1-1; the D gene assignment is ambiguous. This sequence was found in a female donor with multiple sclerosis, enrolled in a pregnancy study. CDR3 region: CASSPSPLLEAFF. The nucleotides read TGTGCCAGCAGTCCCTCCCCCCTATTGGAAGCTTTCTTT.